A selection of T cell receptor beta chains follows, all from one sample in a study of blood T cells in healthy people across ages. TCRdb processed the 5' RACE reads anew with MiXCR; each CDR3 protein has one entry. The sample has about 840,000 distinct CDR3 sequences; almost 30% are singletons. These same records also appear under a second study, on T cells of mothers and their children.

What was sequenced was blood. The receptors stem from a woman in her 40s in good health. Each CDR3 is given with its conserved first and last residue. D genes are given only for firm matches. Not every row has a clone size; where given, it reads once, few, many or a size class.

CDR3	DNA	D	V	size	J
CASSPAGQWRETQYF	TGTGCCAGCAGCCCCGCGGGACAATGGAGGGAGACCCAGTACTTC	NA	TRBV5-6	many	TRBJ2-5
CASSYSGGTGGLNEQFF	TGTGCCAGCAGTTACTCTGGGGGGACAGGGGGTTTAAATGAGCAGTTCTTC	TRBD1	TRBV6-5	NA	TRBJ2-1
CASSYSKGALNTEAFF	TGTGCCAGCAGTTACTCCAAAGGGGCCTTGAACACTGAAGCTTTCTTT	NA	TRBV6-5	NA	TRBJ1-1
CASSPTGRNEKLFF	TGTGCCAGCAGTCCGACAGGGAGAAATGAAAAACTGTTTTTT	TRBD1	TRBV6-5	few	TRBJ1-4
CASSKAGGQADTQYF	TGTGCCAGTAGCAAGGCGGGGGGGCAGGCAGATACGCAGTATTTT	TRBD2	TRBV19	NA	TRBJ2-3
CASSPRRAYEQYF	TGTGCCAGCAGCCCCCGGAGAGCCTACGAGCAGTACTTC	NA	TRBV28	many	TRBJ2-7
CSAHPGTGFEQFF	TGCAGTGCCCACCCGGGGACAGGGTTTGAGCAGTTCTTC	TRBD1	TRBV20-1	NA	TRBJ2-1
CASSPVAGLAVRGDTQYF	TGTGCCAGCAGCCCCGTCGCTGGGCTAGCGGTTCGAGGGGATACGCAGTATTTT	TRBD2	TRBV9	NA	TRBJ2-3
CASRPEDRANTEAFF	TGTGCCAGCAGGCCCGAGGACAGGGCAAACACTGAAGCTTTCTTT	TRBD1	TRBV3-1	NA	TRBJ1-1
CATSRAPGVTDTQYF	TGTGCCACCAGCAGAGCCCCCGGGGTTACAGATACGCAGTATTTT	NA	TRBV15	NA	TRBJ2-3
CASRLSLGEGNYNEQFF	TGCGCCAGCAGACTTAGTCTTGGCGAGGGAAATTACAATGAGCAGTTCTTC	NA	TRBV4-1	NA	TRBJ2-1
CASTVGGGSLYEQYF	TGTGCCAGCACCGTAGGGGGGGGGTCCCTCTACGAGCAGTACTTC	NA	TRBV27	NA	TRBJ2-7
CASSQERPNSGDEQFF	TGTGCCAGCAGCCAGGAAAGACCGAATTCCGGGGATGAGCAGTTCTTC	NA	TRBV4-2	NA	TRBJ2-1
CASSSGTSGQTQYF	TGTGCCAGCTCGTCCGGGACTAGCGGACAGACCCAGTACTTC	TRBD2	TRBV18	NA	TRBJ2-5
CSVEQGQVTEAFF	TGCAGCGTTGAGCAGGGGCAGGTGACTGAAGCTTTCTTT	NA	TRBV29-1	many	TRBJ1-1
CASSSHRDITKNIQYF	TGTGCCAGCAGTTCACACCGAGATATTACCAAAAACATTCAGTACTTC	NA	TRBV12-3/TRBV12-4	few	TRBJ2-4
CATSDPRTGTNEQFF	TGTGCCACCAGTGATCCCCGGACTGGGACTAATGAGCAGTTCTTC	NA	TRBV24-1	few	TRBJ2-1
CASSVGFGSNQPQHF	TGTGCCAGCAGCGTAGGATTCGGTAGCAATCAGCCCCAGCATTTT	NA	TRBV9	NA	TRBJ1-5
CATLTGYGYAF	TGTGCCACCCTTACGGGTTATGGCTACGCCTTC	NA	TRBV6-6	NA	TRBJ1-2
CASSFWGGASYNGQFF	TGTGCCAGCAGCTTTTGGGGGGGGGCGTCCTACAATGGGCAGTTCTTC	NA	TRBV7-2	few	TRBJ2-1
CSAPSAGEGIF	TGCAGCGCCCCATCGGCAGGGGAGGGGATCTTC	NA	TRBV29-1	NA	TRBJ2-1
CASSAQGANAHNGYTF	TGTGCCAGCAGCGCACAGGGGGCTAATGCTCACAATGGCTACACCTTC	TRBD1	TRBV9	few	TRBJ1-2
CASSFAGGPRETQYF	TGTGCCAGCAGTTTCGCGGGGGGGCCCAGGGAGACCCAGTACTTC	TRBD2	TRBV12-3/TRBV12-4	NA	TRBJ2-5
CASRQSVQETQYF	TGTGCCAGCCGCCAAAGCGTACAAGAGACCCAGTACTTC	NA	TRBV25-1	NA	TRBJ2-5
CASSLIGQGGDEQFF	TGTGCCAGCAGCTTGATCGGACAGGGGGGGGATGAGCAGTTCTTC	TRBD1	TRBV7-9	NA	TRBJ2-1
CATATMTVYGYTF	TGTGCCACTGCTACCATGACAGTCTATGGCTACACCTTC	NA	TRBV28	NA	TRBJ1-2
CASSQPGRIYGYTF	TGTGCCAGCAGCCAACCGGGACGGATCTATGGCTACACCTTC	NA	TRBV7-9	many	TRBJ1-2
CASSPRGTGASYEQYF	TGTGCCAGCTCACCGCGCGGGACAGGGGCCTCCTACGAGCAGTACTTC	TRBD1	TRBV18	NA	TRBJ2-7
CASSLRPGLGEQFF	TGTGCCAGCAGCTTACGGCCGGGGTTGGGTGAGCAGTTCTTC	NA	TRBV11-2	NA	TRBJ2-1
CASNLELYRGGHNEQYF	TGTGCCAGCAACTTAGAGTTGTACAGGGGAGGGCACAATGAGCAGTACTTC	NA	TRBV7-2	few	TRBJ2-7
CASSLTPTGNNQPQHF	TGCGCCAGCAGCCTCACCCCGACGGGAAACAATCAGCCCCAGCATTTT	NA	TRBV5-1	NA	TRBJ1-5
CASSEAGEGTDTQYF	TGTGCCAGCAGTGAAGCGGGAGAGGGAACAGATACGCAGTATTTT	TRBD2	TRBV6-4	few	TRBJ2-3
CASSLGATGGAETQYF	TGCGCCAGCAGCTTGGGCGCAACAGGGGGCGCGGAGACCCAGTACTTC	TRBD1	TRBV5-1	NA	TRBJ2-5
CASSQDITNYGYTF	TGCGCCAGCAGCCAAGACATAACTAACTATGGCTACACCTTC	NA	TRBV4-1	NA	TRBJ1-2
CASDQGASKNIQYF	TGTGCCAGCGACCAGGGGGCGTCCAAAAACATTCAGTACTTC	TRBD1	TRBV11-2	once	TRBJ2-4
CASSLSGTGSTEAFF	TGCGCCAGCAGCTTATCGGGAACAGGGAGCACTGAAGCTTTCTTT	NA	TRBV7-9	NA	TRBJ1-1
CASSPLGQPQETQYF	TGCGCCAGCAGCCCGTTAGGACAGCCCCAAGAGACCCAGTACTTC	NA	TRBV5-1	many	TRBJ2-5
CASSYSPSPGALNYGYTF	TGTGCCAGCAGTTACTCGCCATCCCCGGGGGCCCTTAACTATGGCTACACCTTC	NA	TRBV6-8	many	TRBJ1-2
CASRRTGTDNSPLHF	TGTGCCAGCAGGCGAACCGGGACGGATAATTCACCCCTCCACTTT	NA	TRBV6-2/TRBV6-3	NA	TRBJ1-6
CASSPAAGQSSYEQYF	TGTGCCAGTAGTCCTGCCGCGGGACAGTCATCCTACGAGCAGTACTTC	NA	TRBV19	NA	TRBJ2-7
CASSGHEQYF	TGTGCCAGCTCGGGCCATGAGCAGTACTTC	NA	TRBV18	few	TRBJ2-5
CASSPLRTGNEKLFF	TGTGCCAGCAGCCCACTACGGACAGGAAATGAAAAACTGTTTTTT	TRBD1	TRBV7-8	NA	TRBJ1-4
CASSPSGSLNTEAFF	TGTGCCAGCAGTCCTTCGGGCAGTTTGAACACTGAAGCTTTCTTT	NA	TRBV12-3/TRBV12-4	few	TRBJ1-1